The entry that follows covers one TCR beta chain sequence. What it recognizes is unknown. These data are taken from a study of a mutant IDH1 vaccine in newly diagnosed glioma. Across the whole study: Initiation of the vaccine course occurred 4-6 weeks after radiotherapy alone, or alongside temozolomide cycles. Patients arrived already treated with radiotherapy, temozolomide, or both, most having had both. Study findings and constraints: Patients showed vaccine-induced immune responses at a rate of approximately 92%.

Sequencing used immunoSEQ multiplex PCR; TCRdb keeps in-frame clones, though not all of them. The table lists over 50,000 clones, 70% to 90% of them singletons. Losses at the gene ends were 6 bases for V and 2 bases for J; bases not matched to a gene: 6. Germline V gene sequence: CDR1 SGHVS, CDR2 FQNEAQ. The CDR3 contains 15 residues. Time point reported: week 5, during vaccination. Doses of 300 ug of mutant IDH1 20-mer peptide were given with topical imiquimod. Each of the donors came in with new WHO grade 3 or 4 astrocytomas that were IDH1-mutant and ATRX-lost. The sequencing used PBMCs, collected from a glioma patient whose treatment included an IDH1 peptide vaccine. The origin of this receptor is a woman aged 40-49 years with glioma. The gene calls are TRBV7-8 and TRBJ2-7, with 11 bases matching TRBD2. The CDR3 sequence: CASRFVAGGAYEQYF. The CDR3 region has the DNA TGTGCCAGCAGATTTGTAGCGGGGGGGGCCTACGAGCAGTACTTC.